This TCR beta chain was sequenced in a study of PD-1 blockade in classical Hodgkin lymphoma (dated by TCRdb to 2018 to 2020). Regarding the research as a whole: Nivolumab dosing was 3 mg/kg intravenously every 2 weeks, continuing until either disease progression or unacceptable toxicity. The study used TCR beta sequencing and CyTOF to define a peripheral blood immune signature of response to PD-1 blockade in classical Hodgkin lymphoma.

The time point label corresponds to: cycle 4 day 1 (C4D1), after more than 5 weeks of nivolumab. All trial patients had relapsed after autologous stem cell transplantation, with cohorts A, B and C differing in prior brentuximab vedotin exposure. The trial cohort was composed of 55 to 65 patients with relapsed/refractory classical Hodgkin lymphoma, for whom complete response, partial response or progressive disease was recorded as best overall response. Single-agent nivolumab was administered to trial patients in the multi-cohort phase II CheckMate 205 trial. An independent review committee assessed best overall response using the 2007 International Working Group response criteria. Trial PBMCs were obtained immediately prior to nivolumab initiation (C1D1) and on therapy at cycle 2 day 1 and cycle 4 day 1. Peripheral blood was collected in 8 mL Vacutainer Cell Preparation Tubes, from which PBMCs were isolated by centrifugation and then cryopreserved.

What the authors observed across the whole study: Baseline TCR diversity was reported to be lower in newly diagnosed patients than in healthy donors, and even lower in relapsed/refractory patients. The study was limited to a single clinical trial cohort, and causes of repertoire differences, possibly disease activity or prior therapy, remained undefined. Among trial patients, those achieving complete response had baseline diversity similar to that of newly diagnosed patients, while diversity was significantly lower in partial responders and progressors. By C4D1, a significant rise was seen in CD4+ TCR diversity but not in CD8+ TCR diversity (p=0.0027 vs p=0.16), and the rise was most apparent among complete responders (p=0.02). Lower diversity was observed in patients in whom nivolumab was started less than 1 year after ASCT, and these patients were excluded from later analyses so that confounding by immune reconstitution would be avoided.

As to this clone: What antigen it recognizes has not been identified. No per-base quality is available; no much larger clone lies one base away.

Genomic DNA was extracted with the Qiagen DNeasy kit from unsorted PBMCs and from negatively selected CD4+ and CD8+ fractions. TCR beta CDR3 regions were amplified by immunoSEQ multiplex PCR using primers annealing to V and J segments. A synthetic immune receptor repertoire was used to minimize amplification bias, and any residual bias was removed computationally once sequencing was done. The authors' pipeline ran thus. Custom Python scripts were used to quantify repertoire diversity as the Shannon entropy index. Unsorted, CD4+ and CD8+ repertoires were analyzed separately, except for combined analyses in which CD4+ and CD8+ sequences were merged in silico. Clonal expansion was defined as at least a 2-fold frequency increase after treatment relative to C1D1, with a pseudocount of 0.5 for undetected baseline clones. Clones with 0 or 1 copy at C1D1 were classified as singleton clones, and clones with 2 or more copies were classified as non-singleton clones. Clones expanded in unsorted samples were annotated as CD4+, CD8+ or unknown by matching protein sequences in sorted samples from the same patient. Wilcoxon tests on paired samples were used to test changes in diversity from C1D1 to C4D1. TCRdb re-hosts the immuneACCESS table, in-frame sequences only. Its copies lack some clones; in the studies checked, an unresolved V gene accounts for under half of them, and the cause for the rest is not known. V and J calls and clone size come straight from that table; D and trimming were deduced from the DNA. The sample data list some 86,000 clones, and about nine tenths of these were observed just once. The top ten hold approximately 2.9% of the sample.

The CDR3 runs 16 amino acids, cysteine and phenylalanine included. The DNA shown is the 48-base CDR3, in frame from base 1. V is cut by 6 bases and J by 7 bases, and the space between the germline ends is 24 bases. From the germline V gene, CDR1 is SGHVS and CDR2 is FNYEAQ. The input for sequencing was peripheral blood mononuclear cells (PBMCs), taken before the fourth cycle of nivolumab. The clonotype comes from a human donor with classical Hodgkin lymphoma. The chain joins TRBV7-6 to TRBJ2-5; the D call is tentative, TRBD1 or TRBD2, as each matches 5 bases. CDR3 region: CASRVGSSPIQGTQYF. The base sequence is TGTGCCAGCAGGGTAGGGTCTAGCCCTATTCAGGGGACCCAGTACTTC.